The 19 T cell receptor beta chains reported below all come from one sample, sequenced in a study of early T cells in non-severe SARS-CoV-2 infection. TCRdb passed the 5' RACE reads through MiXCR, listing each CDR3 protein once. The sample contains roughly 25,000 distinct CDR3 sequences, roughly 4% of which appear only once. The sample was whole blood. These receptors were collected from an adult who was a healthcare worker with PCR-confirmed SARS-CoV-2 infection or an uninfected control (not recorded which).

This clonotype was observed at least ten times. The chain combines TRBV29-1 with TRBJ1-1; D is unresolved. CDR1 is SQVTM and CDR2 is ANQGSEA in the germline V gene. This CDR3 comprises 11 residues. Trimming stripped 3 bases from V and 1 base from J, with 3 bases between. The CDR3 loop is CSVDENTEAFF. The CDR3 DNA sequence: TGCAGCGTTGATGAGAACACTGAAGCTTTCTTT.

This clonotype has ten or more counts. V is TRBV6-2 or TRBV6-3 and J is TRBJ2-1; the match to TRBD1 covers 7 bases. The CDR3 has 17 amino acids. Unmatched junction bases numbered 14, after V lost 2 bases and J lost 7 bases. Germline lookup yields CDR1 MNHEY and CDR2 SVGEGT. CDR3: CASSYGVGDRTANEQFF. The CDR3 nucleotides read TGTGCCAGCAGTTACGGGGTTGGGGACAGAACTGCAAATGAGCAGTTCTTC.

This clonotype came up a few times. This rearrangement joins TRBV5-6 to TRBJ2-2; the D is unclear. Per the germline V gene, CDR1 is SGHDT and CDR2 is YYEEEE. V was shortened by 4 bases and J by 5 bases, with 15 bases between the two germline ends. This CDR3 comprises 15 residues. CDR3: CASSRPRFKTGELFF. The CDR3 coding sequence is TGTGCCAGCAGCCGGCCCCGATTCAAGACCGGGGAGCTGTTTTTT.

J is TRBJ2-5 and V is TRBV3-1; D possibly corresponds to TRBD2 (5 bases). The CDR3 runs 15 residues. Germline V gene sequence: CDR1 LGHDT, CDR2 YNNKEL (reference sequence). V lost 0 bases, J lost 4 bases, and 12 bases lay in between. The CDR3 DNA is TGTGCCAGCAGCCAAGAACCGGGATCTGTAGAGACCCAGTACTTC. Amino acids: CASSQEPGSVETQYF.

The rearrangement links TRBV5-5 to TRBJ2-5, with 9 bases identical to TRBD1. Trimming at V came to 3 bases and at J to 0 bases, leaving 9 bases not matched to a gene. The CDR3 spans 17 residues. CDR1 SGHKS and CDR2 YYEKEE come from the germline V gene (reference sequence). The CDR3 here is CASSSFRTGVYQETQYF. DNA of the CDR3: TGTGCCAGCAGCTCGTTTCGGACAGGGGTTTACCAAGAGACCCAGTACTTC.

Ten or more counts support this clonotype. V usage is TRBV7-8 and J usage is TRBJ2-3, with D possibly matching TRBD1 (7 bases). Trimming left V 8 bases short and J 0 bases short, with 12 bases between. CDR1 and CDR2 (germline): SGHVS, FQNEAQ. The CDR3 contains 14 residues. CDR3 coding DNA: TGTGCCAGCGACCCAGGGGGGAGCACAGATACGCAGTATTTT. This sequence encodes CASDPGGSTDTQYF.

This clonotype has a count of ten or more. V usage is TRBV20-1 and J usage is TRBJ1-5; D call uncertain. V gave up 0 bases and J gave up 4 bases, with 7 bases separating them. The CDR3 covers 13 residues. Germline CDR1 DFQATT, CDR2 SNEGSKA (reference sequence). The CDR3 loop is CSARDRLNQPQHF. The DNA of the CDR3 is TGCAGTGCTAGAGATCGTCTGAATCAGCCCCAGCATTTT.

In this sample, this clonotype turned up many times. This rearrangement joins TRBV7-6 to TRBJ2-1; D is perhaps TRBD2 (5 bases). The CDR3 runs 13 residues. Germline lookup yields CDR1 SGHVS and CDR2 FNYEAQ. Trimming took 8 bases from V and 13 from J, leaving 21 bases between them. The DNA for the CDR3 is TGTGCCAGCTCCTTGGACTGGACGGATTCTCAGTTCTTC. The encoded protein is CASSLDWTDSQFF.

This clonotype was counted only a few times. This chain joins TRBV19 and TRBJ2-1; TRBD1 agrees at 9 bases. V dropped 7 bases and J dropped 6; count of bases not matched to a gene: 10. Germline V gene data show CDR1 as LNHDA and CDR2 as SQIVND (reference sequence). The CDR3 length is 15 residues. The CDR3 nucleotides read TGTGCCAGTAAGGTTAAACAGGGGGCTGGCAATGAGCAGTTCTTC. It codes for CASKVKQGAGNEQFF.

In its sample, this clonotype was seen a few times. CDR3 residues: CASSPTPGLPPGELFF. Here the CDR3 DNA reads TGCGCCAGCAGCCCCACTCCGGGACTACCCCCCGGGGAGCTGTTTTTT. This rearrangement joins TRBV5-1 to TRBJ2-2, with TRBD2 matching 7 bases. The ends lost 4 bases at V and 6 bases at J; junction bases unmatched: 12. CDR1 is SGHRS and CDR2 is YFSETQ in the germline V gene. The length of the CDR3 is 16 residues. The entire variable domain, with the rest obtained from reference TRBV5-1 and TRBJ2-2, is as follows: KAGVTQTPRYLIKTRGQQVTLSCSPISGHRSVSWYQQTPGQGLQFLFEYFSETQRNKGNFPGRFSGRQFSNSRSEMNVSTLELGDSALYLCASSPTPGLPPGELFFGEGSRLTVL.

This clonotype was detected ten times or more. J is TRBJ1-4 and V is TRBV12-3 or TRBV12-4; D is ambiguous. The CDR3 is 15 amino acids. V lost 5 bases and J 6 bases, leaving 16 bases between the germline ends. DNA for the CDR3: TGTGCCAGCAGTACCCGAGAAGACCGGGATGAAAAACTGTTTTTT. Translating it yields CASSTREDRDEKLFF.

This clonotype has at least ten counts. The V gene is TRBV29-1, the J gene TRBJ2-1, with TRBD1 identical over 7 bases. The V gene's germline CDR1 is SQVTM and CDR2 ANQGSEA. This CDR3 has 15 amino acids. Germline trimming cut 6 bases from V and 8 bases from J; bases unmatched to any gene: 16. This CDR3 reads CSVEFQTGSPDEQFF. In nucleotides, the CDR3 is TGCAGCGTCGAGTTCCAGACAGGGTCACCCGATGAGCAGTTCTTC.

This clonotype was found many times. The chain joins TRBV3-1 to TRBJ2-1; 13 bases line up with TRBD2. The CDR3 has 15 residues. J gave up 5 bases and V 4 bases, and 2 bases lay outside the gene matches. The germline V gene encodes CDR1 LGHDT and CDR2 YNNKEL (reference sequence). The CDR3 DNA reads as TGTGCCAGCAGCCGGACTAGCGGGGGCCACAATGAGCAGTTCTTC. It is translated as CASSRTSGGHNEQFF.

This clonotype was recorded a few times. The rearrangement links TRBV6-2 or TRBV6-3 to TRBJ2-6; D might be TRBD2 (6 bases). There are 17 residues in the CDR3. V was clipped by 5 bases and J by 0 bases, with 14 bases between them. The germline CDR1 and CDR2 sequences are MNHEY and SVGEGT. For the CDR3, the DNA is TGTGCCAGCAGTGCCCCGGGACTCAGCTCTGGGGCCAACGTCCTGACTTTC. Protein sequence: CASSAPGLSSGANVLTF.

This clonotype was found a few times. J is TRBJ2-7 and V is TRBV6-5; TRBD1 is a possible D gene (5 bases). The V end lost 0 bases, the J end lost 2 bases, and 11 bases lay between the germline ends. Germline assignment: CDR1 MNHEY and CDR2 SVGAGI. The CDR3 is 15 residues long. Here the CDR3 reads CASSYSKGQTYEQYF. The CDR3 coding sequence is TGTGCCAGCAGTTACTCGAAGGGGCAGACCTACGAGCAGTACTTC.

This clonotype has more than one count but fewer than ten. The chain links TRBV18 to TRBJ2-7, with 14 nucleotides matching TRBD2. The CDR3 sequence is 15 residues long. Per germline, CDR1 KGHSH and CDR2 LQKENI. The junction had 4 bases not matched to a gene; V was cut back by 3 bases and J by 6 bases. The CDR3 is CASSPGLAGDGEQYF. The CDR3 coding sequence is TGTGCCAGCTCACCGGGACTAGCGGGAGATGGCGAGCAGTACTTC.

This clonotype appeared a few times. V gene TRBV2 combines with J gene TRBJ2-2; TRBD2 matches 10 bases. Germline lookup yields CDR1 SNHLY and CDR2 FYNNEI. V was clipped by 6 bases and J by 1 base; unmatched bases: 2. The CDR3 length is 15 residues. The CDR3 loop is CASRGLAWNTGELFF. For the CDR3, the DNA is TGTGCCAGCAGGGGACTAGCGTGGAACACCGGGGAGCTGTTTTTT.

This clonotype was observed many times. This rearrangement joins TRBV12-2 to TRBJ2-1; TRBD2 is the table's D call and was not checked against the DNA. TRBV12-2 is listed as a pseudogene. This CDR3 is 16 amino acids long. The CDR3 loop is CASRFPTGGSNNEQFF. The CDR3 DNA follows: TGTGCAAGTCGCTTTCCAACTGGCGGGAGTAACAATGAGCAGTTCTTC.

At least ten counts were recorded for this clonotype. The chain couples TRBV11-2 to TRBJ1-2; D uncertain. Trimming shortened V by 10 bases and J by 4 bases, and 13 bases separated the two germline ends. CDR1 is SGHAT, CDR2 FQNNGV, per germline. This CDR3 spans 12 amino acids. The CDR3 reads CATSEGSYGYTF. CDR3 DNA: TGTGCCACCTCGGAAGGAAGCTATGGCTACACCTTC.